The 5 T cell receptor beta chains below were found in one sample sequenced in a study of CD8 T cells in Susac syndrome. With random hexamers, about 0.5 to 1 ug RNA was reverse transcribed. A single record per CDR3 protein comes from TCRdb applying MiXCR to the immunoSEQ multiplex PCR reads. The sample lists approximately 190,000 distinct CDR3 sequences, around 96% occurring once. Sequenced: CD4+ T cells from PBMCs. The source of these receptors is a human donor with multiple sclerosis.

This chain links TRBV30 with TRBJ1-1, with D tentatively TRBD1 (5 bases). This CDR3 is 15 amino acids long. CDR1 is GTSNPN, CDR2 SVGIG, per germline (reference sequence). V was clipped by 2 bases and J by 1 base, with 14 bases between them. CDR3 coding DNA: TGTGCCTGGAGTAGGGGAAGGGGATGGAACACTGAAGCTTTCTTT. This sequence encodes CAWSRGRGWNTEAFF.

This sequence joins TRBV4-1 and TRBJ2-7; D perhaps matches TRBD2 (5 bases). The CDR3 sequence is 15 residues long. Germline V CDR1 and CDR2: MGHRA, YSYEKL. Trimming took 4 bases from V and 5 from J, leaving 18 bases between them. The CDR3 reads CASSPWTGKDNEQYF. CDR3 DNA sequence: TGCGCCAGCAGCCCTTGGACGGGGAAGGATAACGAGCAGTACTTC.

V gene TRBV7-6 combines with J gene TRBJ2-7, with TRBD1 matching over 9 bases. CDR3 length: 15 amino acids. The V segment lost 6 bases and the J segment 1 base; nucleotides outside the gene matches: 7. CDR1 is SGHVS, CDR2 FNYEAQ, per germline. CDR3 sequence: CASREGTGHSYEQYF. Here the CDR3 DNA reads TGTGCCAGCAGAGAGGGGACAGGGCATTCCTACGAGCAGTACTTC.

This clonotype occurred once. The V and J genes are TRBV20-1 and TRBJ2-5; 16 bases fit TRBD2. This CDR3 has 15 residues. Germline loops: CDR1 DFQATT, CDR2 SNEGSKA (reference sequence). V shed 6 bases, J shed 2 bases, and the junction held 3 bases outside the gene matches. The CDR3 loop is CSAPGLAGGQETQYF. As DNA, the CDR3 is TGCAGTGCCCCGGGACTAGCGGGGGGGCAAGAGACCCAGTACTTC.

The chain combines TRBV30 with TRBJ1-1; maybe TRBD1 (5 bases). Between the trimmed V and J ends, which lost 7 bases and 7 bases, there was a span of 10 bases. This CDR3 comprises 10 residues. Per germline, CDR1 GTSNPN and CDR2 SVGIG (reference sequence). CDR3 loop: CALRGYEAFF. The CDR3 nucleotides are TGTGCCTTGAGGGGTTATGAAGCTTTCTTT.